The 30 T cell receptor beta chains below all came from one sample that was sequenced in a study of T cell responses to AZD1222 COVID-19 vaccine. Sequencing was performed with immunoSEQ multiplex PCR; in TCRdb, only in-frame clones are kept and a portion is missing. The table lists some 79,000 clones, around three quarters of them singletons. Material: peripheral blood, obtained 28 days after the second AZD1222 dose. The receptors originated from an adult who received the AZD1222 COVID-19 vaccine.

In DNA, the CDR3 is TGTGCCAGCAGTACCCCCCCGTTGAGCGAGCAGTACTTC. This encodes CASSTPPLSEQYF. The chain couples TRBV6-5 to TRBJ2-7; D unresolved. Trimming took 5 bases from V and 6 from J, leaving 14 bases between them. The CDR3 is 13 residues long. Per germline, CDR1 MNHEY and CDR2 SVGAGI.

The chain recombines TRBV28 with TRBJ2-7; 9 bases align to TRBD1. J gave up 2 bases and V 10 bases, and 9 bases lay outside the gene matches. The CDR3 contains 14 residues. Germline CDR1 reads MDHEN; CDR2 reads SYDVKM. CDR3 protein: CAIEGTGNPYEQYF. For the CDR3, the DNA is TGTGCCATCGAGGGGACAGGGAACCCCTACGAGCAGTACTTC.

This chain connects TRBV7-9 to TRBJ2-2; D is possibly TRBD1 (6 bases). The CDR3 has 14 residues. V was cut by 5 bases and J by 4 bases, with 11 bases left in between. Germline V gene data show CDR1 as SEHNR and CDR2 as FQNEAQ (reference sequence). In DNA form, the CDR3 reads TGTGCCAGCAGCCCAGGGGAATTCACCGGGGAGCTGTTTTTT. The encoded protein is CASSPGEFTGELFF. The whole variable domain, remainder taken from reference TRBV7-9 and TRBJ2-2, is DTGVSQNPRHKITKRGQNVTFRCDPISEHNRLYWYRQTLGQGPEFLTYFQNEAQLEKSRLLSDRFSAERPKGSFSTLEIQRTEQGDSAMYLCASSPGEFTGELFFGEGSRLTVL.

This chain joins TRBV7-2 and TRBJ1-4, with D unclear. Germline CDR1 reads SGHTA; CDR2 reads FQGNSA. The germline V and J ends were trimmed by 2 bases and 8 bases, with 12 bases remaining between them. This CDR3 region has 14 residues. CDR3 sequence: CASSLTVAREKLFF. The CDR3 region has the DNA TGTGCCAGCAGCTTAACCGTGGCTCGGGAAAAACTGTTTTTT.

The J gene is TRBJ2-2, the V gene TRBV28; the D gene could be TRBD1 or TRBD2 (5 bases each). The germline V gene has CDR1 MDHEN and CDR2 SYDVKM. This CDR3 is 16 amino acids long. V dropped 7 bases and J dropped 8 bases, with 23 bases sitting between them. The CDR3 nucleotides read TGTGCCAGCAACAGAGGGGAGTTGGGGACGACGGGGGAGCTGTTTTTT. It specifies CASNRGELGTTGELFF.

The rearrangement joins TRBV6-5 to TRBJ2-7; D may be TRBD1 (6 bases). The CDR3 is made up of 12 amino acids. V was trimmed by 4 bases and J by 5 bases, leaving 9 bases between them. CDR1 and CDR2 (germline): MNHEY, SVGAGI. The CDR3: CASSSRGDEQYF. The CDR3 bases are TGTGCCAGCAGTTCCAGGGGAGACGAGCAGTACTTC.

The V and J genes are TRBV3-1 (or the pseudogene TRBV3-2) and TRBJ1-2; D not resolved. V lost 4 bases and J lost 2, with 14 bases in between. The CDR3 extends over 15 amino acids. CDR1 and CDR2 from the germline V gene are LGHDT and YNNKEL (reference sequence). CDR3 protein: CASSPESRVNYGYTF. CDR3 nucleotide sequence: TGTGCCAGCAGCCCGGAATCTCGGGTAAACTATGGCTACACCTTC.

The genes are TRBV7-8 and TRBJ1-5; tentatively, D is TRBD1 (6 bases). In germline, CDR1 is SGHVS, CDR2 FQNEAQ. V lost 6 bases to trimming and J lost 6 bases, with 27 bases between them. The CDR3 totals 18 residues. The CDR3 nucleotides are TGTGCCAGCAGTCATCCTCCGGGTGGGGGCGAGGTGGGTCAGCCCCAGCATTTT. This encodes CASSHPPGGGEVGQPQHF.

This chain connects TRBV10-3 to TRBJ2-1; no firm D call. Germline V gives CDR1 ENHRY, CDR2 SYGVKD. The V end was cut by 9 bases, the J end by 10 bases, with 22 bases between. This CDR3 is 14 amino acids long. The CDR3 region is CAIKPGSGMEEQFF. CDR3 in DNA: TGTGCCATTAAACCGGGCTCTGGTATGGAGGAGCAGTTCTTC.

The rearrangement joins TRBV7-3 to TRBJ2-6; TRBD2 agrees at 7 bases. Trimming at V came to 3 bases and at J to 2 bases, leaving 1 base not matched to a gene. CDR1 is SGHTA and CDR2 is FQGTGA in the germline V gene. CDR3 length equals 15 residues. The CDR3 spells CASSLGGTGANVLTF. The CDR3, as DNA: TGTGCCAGCAGCTTGGGAGGGACTGGGGCCAACGTCCTGACTTTC.

This chain connects TRBV28 to TRBJ2-7, with D unclear. The CDR3 spans 16 residues. The V end was cut by 5 bases, the J end by 3 bases, with 20 bases between. Looked up from germline, CDR1 is MDHEN and CDR2 is SYDVKM. The chain's CDR3 is CASSPSPYTMDYEQYF. DNA for the CDR3: TGTGCCAGCAGTCCCTCCCCCTATACTATGGACTACGAGCAGTACTTC.

The J gene is TRBJ2-1, the V gene TRBV7-8; D remains ambiguous. CDR1 is SGHVS, CDR2 FQNEAQ, per germline. V was trimmed by 5 bases and J by 4 bases, leaving 9 bases between them. This CDR3 has 13 residues. CDR3 bases: TGTGCCAGCAGCGGTCAGAGTTACAATGAGCAGTTCTTC. Amino acid sequence: CASSGQSYNEQFF.

The chain employs TRBV18 and TRBJ1-2; a weak D match, TRBD1 (5 bases). Trimming removed 6 bases from V and 1 base from J, with 12 bases in between. There are 14 residues in the CDR3. The V gene's germline CDR1 is KGHSH and CDR2 LQKENI. The CDR3 coding sequence is TGTGCCAGCTCCCCGGGGGACCGTAACTATGGCTACACCTTC. It translates to CASSPGDRNYGYTF.

This clone was observed a few times. The chain combines TRBV14 with TRBJ2-4; D is possibly TRBD2 (5 bases). This CDR3 is 15 amino acids long. The V end lost 3 bases, the J end lost 3 bases, and 12 bases lay between the germline ends. CDR1 and CDR2 (germline): SGHDN, FVKESK. The CDR3 DNA reads TGTGCCAGCAGCCAGCAGGACGGACTCAAAAACATTCAGTACTTC. This sequence encodes CASSQQDGLKNIQYF.

The V call is TRBV7-9, the J call TRBJ1-3; D is ambiguous. V was shortened by 2 bases and J by 3 bases, with 14 bases between the two germline ends. CDR3 size: 16 residues. From germline, CDR1 is SEHNR and CDR2 FQNEAQ (reference sequence). CDR3 residues: CASSLNSRGSGNTIYF. DNA of the CDR3: TGTGCCAGCAGCTTAAATTCACGGGGTAGTGGAAACACCATATATTTT.

The chain links TRBV28 to TRBJ2-2; D gene uncertain. Trimming cost V 3 bases and J 8 bases, with 22 bases left between them. The CDR3 length is 17 residues. Germline V gene sequence: CDR1 MDHEN, CDR2 SYDVKM. CDR3 sequence (DNA): TGTGCCAGCAGTTTCCCCCGAGCGCAGACATCTTATGGGGAGCTGTTTTTT. It specifies CASSFPRAQTSYGELFF.

This clone was detected once. This chain uses TRBV5-1 with TRBJ1-1; possibly TRBD1 for D (6 bases). This CDR3 is 12 amino acids long. Trimming pared 4 bases from V and 6 bases from J, leaving 10 bases between. Germline V CDR1 and CDR2: SGHRS, YFSETQ. CDR3 region: CASSGGQPEAFF. DNA of the CDR3: TGCGCCAGCAGCGGGGGACAACCTGAAGCTTTCTTT.

The rearrangement joins TRBV2 to TRBJ2-7; TRBD1 matches 10 bases. The CDR3 loop spans 17 amino acids. Germline CDR1 and CDR2: SNHLY and FYNNEI. The junction had 10 bases not matched to a gene; V was cut back by 3 bases and J by 2 bases. The CDR3 loop is CASSESLVTGGTYEQYF. Here the CDR3 DNA reads TGTGCCAGCAGTGAGTCTCTTGTGACAGGGGGCACCTACGAGCAGTACTTC.

This clone has only a few counts. The J gene is TRBJ2-2, the V gene TRBV6-6, with 9 bases aligning to TRBD2. Germline V gives CDR1 MNHNY, CDR2 SVGAGI (reference sequence). This CDR3 contains 14 residues. Trimming took 5 bases from V and 6 from J; bases not matched to a gene: 4. CDR3 bases: TGTGCCAGCAGTAGCGGGAGGCGCGCCGGGGAGCTGTTTTTT. Protein product: CASSSGRRAGELFF.

V is TRBV11-2 and J is TRBJ2-1, with 8 nucleotides matching TRBD2. The ends lost 2 bases at V and 6 bases at J; junction bases unmatched: 6. Germline V lookup: CDR1 SGHAT, CDR2 FQNNGV. The CDR3 spans 15 residues. The CDR3 nucleotides are TGTGCCAGCAGCTTATATGGGACTAGTCCCAATGAGCAGTTCTTC. Translation gives CASSLYGTSPNEQFF.

This chain connects TRBV11-2 to TRBJ1-4; a weak D match, TRBD1 (6 bases). The CDR3 is made up of 15 amino acids. Germline V gives CDR1 SGHAT, CDR2 FQNNGV. Between the trimmed V and J ends, which lost 1 base and 10 bases, there was a span of 16 bases. The CDR3 DNA is TGTGCCAGCAGCTTAGGGGACACCCTGGCGGGAAAACTGTTTTTT. Protein product: CASSLGDTLAGKLFF.

The chain joins TRBV28 to TRBJ2-3; D is perhaps TRBD2 (7 bases). With 3 bases removed from V and 8 bases from J, the gap between germline ends came to 18 bases. This CDR3 comprises 15 residues. The germline gives CDR1 MDHEN, CDR2 SYDVKM. The CDR3: CASSLAGERGRTQYF. The DNA for the CDR3 is TGTGCCAGCAGTTTGGCAGGGGAGCGGGGCCGTACGCAGTATTTT.

The chain employs TRBV6-5 and TRBJ1-1; D remains unclear. This CDR3 comprises 15 residues. Per germline, CDR1 MNHEY and CDR2 SVGAGI. Trimming left V 5 bases short and J 1 base short, with 14 bases between. CDR3 bases: TGTGCCAGCAGTCCCCTTCCAGCAGGGAACACTGAAGCTTTCTTT. It is translated as CASSPLPAGNTEAFF.

V usage is TRBV18 and J usage is TRBJ1-1; D unclear. Germline V gene lookup returns CDR1 KGHSH and CDR2 LQKENI. Trimming stripped 4 bases from V and 7 bases from J, with 10 bases between. This CDR3 is built from 12 residues. The CDR3 DNA reads as TGTGCCAGCTCACTCGACTCGGTTGAAGCTTTCTTT. Amino acid sequence: CASSLDSVEAFF. Complete variable domain (other parts from reference TRBV18 and TRBJ1-1): NAGVMQNPRHLVRRRGQEARLRCSPMKGHSHVYWYRQLPEEGLKFMVYLQKENIIDESGMPKERFSAEFPKEGPSILRIQQVVRGDSAAYFCASSLDSVEAFFGQGTRLTVV.

This sequence joins TRBV28 and TRBJ2-5; D is possibly TRBD1 or TRBD2 (6 bases each). The CDR3 totals 16 residues. CDR1 MDHEN and CDR2 SYDVKM come from the germline V gene. The V and J ends lost 6 bases and 4 bases respectively, with 21 bases between them. The CDR3 sequence is CASSLRRGTLPETQYF. The CDR3, as DNA: TGTGCCAGCAGCCTTAGGAGGGGGACCCTACCAGAGACCCAGTACTTC.

Only a few counts were recorded for this clone. J is TRBJ2-2 and V is TRBV7-9; a possible D gene is TRBD2 (5 bases). The V gene's germline CDR1 is SEHNR and CDR2 FQNEAQ (reference sequence). The CDR3 loop spans 15 amino acids. The V end lost 5 bases, the J end lost 7 bases, and 17 bases lay between the germline ends. The DNA of the CDR3 is TGTGCCAGCAGCAGTAACGTCGGACGGGACGGGGAGCTGTTTTTT. Protein sequence: CASSSNVGRDGELFF.

The rearrangement uses TRBV25-1 and TRBJ2-5; 9 nucleotides agree with TRBD1. V trimming: 8 bases; J trimming: 3 bases; junction bases outside the gene matches: 13. CDR3 length: 16 residues. Per germline, CDR1 MGHDK and CDR2 SYGVNS. The CDR3: CASAIPTGGQEETQYF. CDR3 sequence (DNA): TGTGCCAGCGCCATCCCGACAGGGGGGCAGGAAGAGACCCAGTACTTC.

This clone appeared a few times. This sequence joins TRBV10-1 and TRBJ2-1; the D call may be TRBD1 or TRBD2 (6 bases each). The germline V gene has CDR1 WNHNN and CDR2 SYGVQD (reference sequence). The germline V and J ends were trimmed by 1 base and 8 bases, with 12 bases remaining between them. This CDR3 contains 14 residues. This chain's CDR3 is CASSEWGRGDEQFF. CDR3 nucleotide sequence: TGCGCCAGCAGTGAGTGGGGGCGCGGGGATGAGCAGTTCTTC.

The chain uses TRBV7-8 and TRBJ2-7; 11 bases fit TRBD2. Germline V gives CDR1 SGHVS, CDR2 FQNEAQ. This CDR3 contains 15 residues. With 5 bases clipped from V and 4 bases from J, the junction kept 7 bases outside the gene matches. CDR3 sequence: CASSLTSGSRYEQYF. The CDR3 DNA is TGTGCCAGCAGCCTTACTAGCGGGAGTCGGTACGAGCAGTACTTC.

The table lists this clone with a few counts. The rearrangement joins TRBV28 to TRBJ1-5; no clear D gene. In germline, CDR1 is MDHEN, CDR2 SYDVKM. This CDR3 region has 12 residues. The germline V and J ends were trimmed by 8 bases and 1 base, with 6 bases remaining between them. The CDR3 nucleotides are TGTGCCAGCGGGCGGAGCAATCAGCCCCAGCATTTT. This codes for CASGRSNQPQHF.